The rows below give T cell receptor beta chains drawn from one sample of a study of blood T cell repertoires in COVID-19. Only in-frame clones appear in the TCRdb table, and some are missing; sequencing was by immunoSEQ multiplex PCR. The sample has 190,000 or so clones, around 83% seen once; the top ten hold under 3.5%. Sequencing used peripheral blood. The origin of the receptors is a man between 50 and 59 years old with active or convalescent COVID-19. Each CDR3 is given with its conserved first and last residue. A D gene is named only where the DNA matches it firmly. Clone sizes are given selectively: once, few, many, or a class where the clone is expanded.

v_call,d_call,j_call,clone_size,cdr3_aa,cdr3_nt
TRBV18,NA,TRBJ2-7,NA,CASSPRGSGYEQYF,TGTGCCAGCTCACCACGAGGTTCGGGATACGAGCAGTACTTC
TRBV5-1,NA,TRBJ2-1,NA,CASSLKTGWNEQFF,TGCGCCAGCAGCTTAAAAACAGGGTGGAATGAGCAGTTCTTC
TRBV9,TRBD2,TRBJ2-7,NA,CASSVGTRGPYEQYF,TGTGCCAGCAGCGTAGGGACTAGGGGCCCCTACGAGCAGTACTTC
TRBV12-5,TRBD1,TRBJ1-5,NA,CASGLGTGEGQPQHF,TGTGCTAGTGGTTTGGGGACAGGGGAAGGTCAGCCCCAGCATTTT
TRBV19,TRBD2,TRBJ2-1,NA,CASSVGTSGGGKQFF,TGTGCCAGTAGTGTAGGGACTAGCGGGGGGGGTAAGCAGTTCTTC
TRBV30,NA,TRBJ1-2,NA,CAWSIVNYGYTF,TGTGCCTGGAGTATAGTCAACTATGGCTACACCTTC
TRBV27,NA,TRBJ1-6,NA,CASSPAPNRALHF,TGTGCCAGCAGCCCAGCCCCGAACAGGGCCCTCCACTTT
TRBV5-1,TRBD1,TRBJ1-2,NA,CASSSGTGDGYTF,TGCGCCAGCAGCTCCGGGACAGGGGATGGCTACACCTTC
TRBV10-3,TRBD1,TRBJ2-1,NA,CAISPRIGQGKNEQFF,TGTGCCATCAGCCCTAGAATCGGACAGGGGAAGAATGAGCAGTTCTTC
TRBV4-1,NA,TRBJ2-7,few,CASSRQGSESYEQYF,TGCGCCAGCAGCCGCCAGGGGTCGGAGTCCTACGAGCAGTACTTC
TRBV27,TRBD1,TRBJ1-4,NA,CASSLLGTANEKLFF,TGTGCCAGCAGTTTATTGGGGACAGCGAATGAAAAACTGTTTTTT
TRBV30,TRBD2,TRBJ2-2,NA,CAWTGLAGTGELFF,TGTGCCTGGACGGGACTAGCGGGAACCGGGGAGCTGTTTTTT
TRBV27,TRBD1,TRBJ1-3,once,CASSPLGQGLSGNTIYF,TGTGCCAGCAGTCCACTGGGACAGGGCCTCTCTGGAAACACCATATATTTT
TRBV18,TRBD2,TRBJ2-7,NA,CASSPLTSGGVRYEQYF,TGTGCCAGCTCACCACTGACTAGCGGGGGTGTTCGCTACGAGCAGTACTTC
TRBV19,NA,TRBJ1-3,NA,CAGKWAHSGNTIYF,TGTGCCGGTAAGTGGGCCCACTCTGGAAACACCATATATTTT
TRBV6-6,TRBD1,TRBJ2-6,NA,CASSQQGAWTGANVLTF,TGTGCCAGCAGTCAGCAGGGGGCGTGGACGGGGGCCAACGTCCTGACTTTC
TRBV19,NA,TRBJ2-1,NA,CASSIARNNEQFF,TGTGCCAGTAGTATAGCCAGAAACAATGAGCAGTTCTTC
TRBV2,NA,TRBJ2-3,NA,CASSEQGPTDTQYF,TGTGCCAGCAGTGAACAGGGTCCGACAGATACGCAGTATTTT
TRBV19,NA,TRBJ1-5,NA,CASSDQPGGNQPQHF,TGTGCCAGTAGTGACCAACCAGGGGGCAATCAGCCCCAGCATTTT
TRBV7-8,TRBD1,TRBJ1-3,NA,CASSRAGGSGNTIYF,TGTGCCAGCAGCCGAGCAGGGGGCTCTGGAAACACCATATATTTT
TRBV6-1,TRBD2,TRBJ2-2,NA,CASSGLAGANTGELFF,TGTGCCAGCAGTGGACTAGCGGGGGCGAACACCGGGGAGCTGTTTTTT
TRBV19,TRBD1,TRBJ1-1,NA,CASTVDRGHPNTEAFF,TGTGCCAGTACCGTGGACAGGGGGCACCCGAACACTGAAGCTTTCTTT
TRBV28,NA,TRBJ1-4,NA,CASSLAEKLFF,TGTGCCAGCAGTCTCGCGGAAAAACTGTTTTTT
TRBV30,NA,TRBJ2-3,NA,CAWSRSTDTQYF,TGTGCCTGGAGCAGGAGCACAGATACGCAGTATTTT
TRBV7-9,TRBD2,TRBJ2-1,NA,CASSSPSGGYNEQFF,TGTGCCAGCAGCTCTCCTAGCGGGGGATACAATGAGCAGTTCTTC
TRBV11-3,TRBD1,TRBJ2-2,NA,CASSDPYTQGAGGELFF,TGTGCCAGCAGCGACCCTTACACACAGGGGGCGGGCGGGGAGCTGTTTTTT
TRBV19,NA,TRBJ2-7,NA,CASRNRESHEQYF,TGTGCCAGTAGAAACAGGGAATCCCACGAGCAGTACTTC
TRBV4-2,TRBD2,TRBJ2-7,NA,CASSQVTSGSNEQYF,TGTGCCAGCAGCCAAGTAACTAGCGGGAGCAACGAGCAGTACTTC
TRBV21-1,NA,TRBJ2-5,NA,CASRARGLRETQYF,TGTGCCAGCAGGGCCAGGGGTTTGAGGGAGACCCAGTACTTC
TRBV5-1,TRBD1,TRBJ1-4,NA,CASSLSGQGATNEKLFF,TGCGCCAGCAGCTTGTCGGGACAGGGCGCAACTAATGAAAAACTGTTTTTT
TRBV4-1,NA,TRBJ2-3,NA,CASSRARGTDTQYF,TGCGCCAGCAGCCGCGCCCGGGGGACAGATACGCAGTATTTT